The TCR beta chain under discussion was sequenced for a study of beta chain features in type 1 diabetes. Findings and limits, study-wide: Shortening that was moderate but significant affected the TCRB CDR3s of Type 1 diabetes patients in all four CD4+ subsets.

A note on this clone: Its antigen is unknown.

V shed 6 bases, J shed 8 bases, and the junction held 24 bases outside the gene matches. The CDR3 covers 17 residues. The V gene's germline CDR1 is SQVTM and CDR2 ANQGSEA. Staining for CD45RO/CCR7/CD25/CD127/CD95/CD27 allowed sorting of CD4+ naive, central memory, regulatory and stem cell-like memory cells. The whole isolated RNA underwent reverse transcription, so sequencing captured expressed TCRB transcripts. Survey-depth immunoSEQ sequencing was used for stem cell-like memory T cells. Repertoires were generated with immunoSEQ multiplex PCR, while TCRdb's copy carries only in-frame clones and drops some. The data hold over 14,000 clones, with roughly 76% observed a single time.

Sequenced material: stem cell memory CD4+ T cells from blood. This TCR came from a woman aged 18-29 years with type 1 diabetes. This chain joins TRBV29-1 and TRBJ1-2; 7 bases align to TRBD1. In DNA form, the CDR3 reads TGCAGCGTCAACAATTACCCACCGGGACAGCCACTAGTCGGCTACACCTTC. Translation: CSVNNYPPGQPLVGYTF.